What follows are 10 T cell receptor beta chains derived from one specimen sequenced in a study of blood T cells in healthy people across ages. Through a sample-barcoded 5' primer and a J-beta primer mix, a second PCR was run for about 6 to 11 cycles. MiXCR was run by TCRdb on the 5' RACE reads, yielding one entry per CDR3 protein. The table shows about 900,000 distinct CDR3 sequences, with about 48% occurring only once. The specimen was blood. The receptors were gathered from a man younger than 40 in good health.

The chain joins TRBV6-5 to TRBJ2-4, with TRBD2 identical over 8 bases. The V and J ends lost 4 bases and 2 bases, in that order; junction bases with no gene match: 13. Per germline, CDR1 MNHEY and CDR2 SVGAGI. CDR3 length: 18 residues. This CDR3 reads CASSLLGGVGGPKNIQYF. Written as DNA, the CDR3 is TGTGCCAGCAGTTTACTCGGGGGGGTGGGAGGCCCCAAAAACATTCAGTACTTC.

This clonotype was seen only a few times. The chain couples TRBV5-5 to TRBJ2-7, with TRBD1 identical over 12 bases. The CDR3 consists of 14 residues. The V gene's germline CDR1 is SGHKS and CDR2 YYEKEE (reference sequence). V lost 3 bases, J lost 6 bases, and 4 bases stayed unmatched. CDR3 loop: CASSWGQGALEQYF. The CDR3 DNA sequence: TGTGCCAGCAGCTGGGGACAGGGGGCACTCGAGCAGTACTTC.

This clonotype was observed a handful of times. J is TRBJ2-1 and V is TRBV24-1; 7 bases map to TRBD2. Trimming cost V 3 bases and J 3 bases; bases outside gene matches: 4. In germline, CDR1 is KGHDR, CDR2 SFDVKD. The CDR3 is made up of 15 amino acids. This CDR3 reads CATSDKPGGYNEQFF. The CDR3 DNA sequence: TGTGCCACCAGTGATAAACCGGGGGGCTACAATGAGCAGTTCTTC.

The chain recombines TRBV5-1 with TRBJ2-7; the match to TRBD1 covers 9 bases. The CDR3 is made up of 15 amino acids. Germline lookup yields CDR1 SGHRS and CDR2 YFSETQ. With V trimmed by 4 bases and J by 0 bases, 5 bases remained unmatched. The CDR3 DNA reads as TGCGCCAGCAGCGCCCTGGGACAGGGCTCCTACGAGCAGTACTTC. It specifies CASSALGQGSYEQYF. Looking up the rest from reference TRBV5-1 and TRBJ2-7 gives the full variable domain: KAGVTQTPRYLIKTRGQQVTLSCSPISGHRSVSWYQQTPGQGLQFLFEYFSETQRNKGNFPGRFSGRQFSNSRSEMNVSTLELGDSALYLCASSALGQGSYEQYFGPGTRLTVT.

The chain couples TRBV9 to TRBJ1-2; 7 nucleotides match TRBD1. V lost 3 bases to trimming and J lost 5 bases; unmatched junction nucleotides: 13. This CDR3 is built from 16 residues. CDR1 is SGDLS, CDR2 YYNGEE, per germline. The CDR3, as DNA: TGTGCCAGCAGCGGAGGTATAGGGGGCCACATTTATGGCTACACCTTC. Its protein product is CASSGGIGGHIYGYTF. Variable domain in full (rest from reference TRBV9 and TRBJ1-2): DSGVTQTPKHLITATGQRVTLRCSPRSGDLSVYWYQQSLDQGLQFLIQYYNGEERAKGNILERFSAQQFPDLHSELNLSSLELGDSALYFCASSGGIGGHIYGYTFGSGTRLTVV.

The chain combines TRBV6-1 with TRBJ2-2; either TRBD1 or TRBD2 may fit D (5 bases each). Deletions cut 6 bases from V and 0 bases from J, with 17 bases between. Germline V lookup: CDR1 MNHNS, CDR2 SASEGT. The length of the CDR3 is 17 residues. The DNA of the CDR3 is TGTGCCAGCAGGAGACAAGGGACCCAAGCGAACACCGGGGAGCTGTTTTTT. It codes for CASRRQGTQANTGELFF.

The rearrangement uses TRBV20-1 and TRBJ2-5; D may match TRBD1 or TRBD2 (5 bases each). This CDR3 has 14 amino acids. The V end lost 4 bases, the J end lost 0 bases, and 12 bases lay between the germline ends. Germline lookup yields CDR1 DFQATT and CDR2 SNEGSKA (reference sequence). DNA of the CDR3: TGCAGTGCTAAGCCGGGACCTTACCAAGAGACCCAGTACTTC. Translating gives CSAKPGPYQETQYF.

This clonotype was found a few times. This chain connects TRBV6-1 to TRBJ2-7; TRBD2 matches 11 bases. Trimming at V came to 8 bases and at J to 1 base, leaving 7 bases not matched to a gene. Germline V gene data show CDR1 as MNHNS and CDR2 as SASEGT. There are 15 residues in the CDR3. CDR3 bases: TGTGCCAGCCGAATCGGACTAGCGGGTTCCTACGAGCAGTACTTC. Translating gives CASRIGLAGSYEQYF.

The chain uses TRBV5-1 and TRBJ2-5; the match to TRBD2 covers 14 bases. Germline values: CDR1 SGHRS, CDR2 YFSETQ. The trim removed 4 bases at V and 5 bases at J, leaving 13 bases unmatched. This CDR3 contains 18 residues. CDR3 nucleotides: TGCGCCAGCAGCCCGGGACTAGCGGGGGCCTCCAATAGGGAGACCCAGTACTTC. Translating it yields CASSPGLAGASNRETQYF. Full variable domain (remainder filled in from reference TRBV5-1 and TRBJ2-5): KAGVTQTPRYLIKTRGQQVTLSCSPISGHRSVSWYQQTPGQGLQFLFEYFSETQRNKGNFPGRFSGRQFSNSRSEMNVSTLELGDSALYLCASSPGLAGASNRETQYFGPGTRLLVL.

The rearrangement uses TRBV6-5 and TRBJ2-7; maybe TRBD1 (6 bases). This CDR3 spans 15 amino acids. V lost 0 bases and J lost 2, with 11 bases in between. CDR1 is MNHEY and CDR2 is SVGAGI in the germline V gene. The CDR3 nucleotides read TGTGCCAGCAGTTACTCGAAGGCAGGGGCCTACGAGCAGTACTTC. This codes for CASSYSKAGAYEQYF.